This is a list of T cell receptor beta chains from one sample in a study of blood T cell repertoires in COVID-19. Clones were sequenced by immunoSEQ multiplex PCR, and TCRdb holds only the in-frame ones, with some missing. The sample lists around 360,000 clones, less than 90% seen once, with 2.5% to 3.5% in the top ten. Sequences were obtained from PBMCs or T cells enriched from blood (not recorded which). These receptors were taken from a woman between 25 and 40 years old who had recovered from COVID-19. Both conserved end residues are part of each CDR3. A row's size may be missing; if present it is once, few, many or a size class.

size,V,J,CDR3
.,TRBV9,TRBJ1-5,CASSLSGTGNQPQHF
.,TRBV27,TRBJ1-6,CASSTGLGNSPLHF
.,TRBV28,TRBJ2-7,CASSLLAGGPREQYF
once,TRBV7-8,TRBJ1-2,CASSTGTNYGYTF
.,TRBV5-1,TRBJ2-1,CASSLGLGSGGDNEQFF
.,TRBV27,TRBJ1-2,CASSPDRTGFSYGYTF
.,TRBV5-1,TRBJ2-3,CASSLDRVGDTQYF
.,TRBV5-4,TRBJ2-3,CASSPTSGGSTDTQYF
.,TRBV3-1/TRBV3-2,TRBJ1-2,CASSLFRQGFNYGYTF
.,TRBV5-1,TRBJ1-2,CASSFGGLDGYTF
.,TRBV27,TRBJ2-7,CASSPGLAGVLEQYF
.,TRBV5-1,TRBJ2-2,CASSLGTGWTGELFF
once,TRBV7-9,TRBJ2-1,CASSQGGEQFF
once,TRBV4-1,TRBJ2-5,CASSQEIPGGQETQYF
.,TRBV2,TRBJ2-2,CASTMGQGYTGELFF